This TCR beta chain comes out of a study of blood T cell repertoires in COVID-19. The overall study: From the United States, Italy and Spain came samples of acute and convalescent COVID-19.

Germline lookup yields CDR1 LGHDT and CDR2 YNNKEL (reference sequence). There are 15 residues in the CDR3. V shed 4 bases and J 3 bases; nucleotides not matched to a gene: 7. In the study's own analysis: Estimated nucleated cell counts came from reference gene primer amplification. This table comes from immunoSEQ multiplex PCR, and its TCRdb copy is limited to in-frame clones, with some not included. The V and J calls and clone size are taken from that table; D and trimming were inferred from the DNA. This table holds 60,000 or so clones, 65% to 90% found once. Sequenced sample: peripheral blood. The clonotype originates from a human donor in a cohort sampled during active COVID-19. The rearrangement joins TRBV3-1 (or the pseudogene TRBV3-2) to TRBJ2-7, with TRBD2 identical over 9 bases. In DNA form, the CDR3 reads TGTGCCAGCAGCCCTCGGGGTAGCGGGGGCTACGAGCAGTACTTC. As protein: CASSPRGSGGYEQYF.